These 21 T cell receptor beta chains share one sample of origin, sequenced in a study of T cell responses to AZD1222 COVID-19 vaccine. Sequencing was performed with immunoSEQ multiplex PCR; in TCRdb, only in-frame clones are kept and a portion is missing. The profile shows some 200,000 clones, roughly 92% of them singletons. The source was peripheral blood, collected 28 days after the second AZD1222 dose. Every receptor here comes from an adult who received the AZD1222 COVID-19 vaccine.

This sequence joins TRBV9 and TRBJ1-4; D is possibly TRBD1 (5 bases). V shed 2 bases and J shed 3 bases, with 11 bases lying between them. CDR1 SGDLS and CDR2 YYNGEE come from the germline V gene. CDR3 length: 15 residues. The chain's CDR3 is CASSVGRAPNEKLFF. The CDR3 nucleotides read TGTGCCAGCAGCGTCGGCAGGGCACCTAATGAAAAACTGTTTTTT.

This clone showed up just once. J is TRBJ1-1 and V is TRBV19; 11 positions agree with TRBD1. V lost 3 bases, J lost 8 bases, and 8 bases stayed unmatched. This CDR3 has 15 residues. Germline V CDR1 and CDR2: LNHDA, SQIVND (reference sequence). The CDR3 coding sequence is TGTGCCAGTAGTATCGGGGACAGGGGGATATGGGAAGCTTTCTTT. Protein: CASSIGDRGIWEAFF.

This chain uses TRBV12-2 with TRBJ1-5. TRBV12-2 is a listed pseudogene. CDR3 length: 11 amino acids. This chain's CDR3 is CASRLEQPQHF. In nucleotides, the CDR3 is TGTGCAAGTCGCCTAGAACAGCCCCAGCATTTT.

The chain uses TRBV7-8 and TRBJ1-2; TRBD1 agrees at 9 bases. With 1 base clipped from V and 4 bases from J, the junction kept 1 base outside the gene matches. Germline assignment: CDR1 SGHVS and CDR2 FQNEAQ. The CDR3 length is 14 residues. CDR3: CASSLEQGAYGYTF. The CDR3 DNA follows: TGTGCCAGCAGCTTAGAACAGGGGGCCTATGGCTACACCTTC.

The V and J genes are TRBV6-2 or TRBV6-3 and TRBJ1-1; D gene ambiguous. The length of the CDR3 is 14 residues. Germline V gives CDR1 MNHEY, CDR2 SVGEGT. Trimming removed 5 bases at V and 0 bases at J, with 10 bases between. The CDR3 loop reads CASSQEGMNTEAFF. CDR3 DNA: TGTGCCAGCAGTCAGGAGGGTATGAACACTGAAGCTTTCTTT.

V gene TRBV27 combines with J gene TRBJ1-2; possible D gene TRBD1, 5 bases. The germline V and J ends were trimmed by 0 bases and 0 bases, with 17 bases remaining between them. Looked up from germline, CDR1 is MNHEY and CDR2 is SMNVEV (reference sequence). The CDR3 runs to 18 residues. CDR3 in DNA: TGTGCCAGCAGTTTATCGAGGACCTACAGGAAGGCTAACTATGGCTACACCTTC. This codes for CASSLSRTYRKANYGYTF.

The chain employs TRBV3-1 (or the pseudogene TRBV3-2) and TRBJ2-7; D not certain. The V end was cut by 5 bases, the J end by 7 bases, with 15 bases between. Germline assignment: CDR1 LGHDT and CDR2 YNNKEL (reference sequence). The CDR3 consists of 13 residues. The CDR3 region is CASSYAPKIEQYF. The CDR3 nucleotides are TGTGCCAGCAGCTACGCTCCTAAGATTGAGCAGTACTTC.

The chain uses TRBV28 and TRBJ2-1, with TRBD1 matching over 9 bases. Germline-derived CDR1 and CDR2 are MDHEN and SYDVKM. CDR3 length: 13 residues. The trim removed 7 bases at V and 6 bases at J, leaving 4 bases unmatched. The CDR3 spells CASKQGAGNEQFF. The CDR3 DNA follows: TGTGCCAGCAAACAGGGGGCGGGCAATGAGCAGTTCTTC.

The chain has TRBV6-6 and TRBJ1-5, with no clear D. Germline lookup yields CDR1 MNHNY and CDR2 SVGAGI (reference sequence). The CDR3 covers 14 residues. The V end lost 6 bases, the J end lost 3 bases, and 12 bases lay between the germline ends. As DNA, the CDR3 is TGTGCCAGCAGGCCCGGACGGAACAATCAGCCCCAGCATTTT. This sequence encodes CASRPGRNNQPQHF.

The chain employs TRBV15 and TRBJ1-6; TRBD1 might be the D (5 bases). Germline V gene lookup returns CDR1 LNHNV and CDR2 YYDKDF (reference sequence). CDR3 length: 17 residues. V lost 1 base to trimming and J lost 14 bases, with 24 bases between them. For the CDR3, the DNA is TGTGCCACCAGCAGAGCGAGAGTTGGGGCGCGGGGGTTTGCCCTCCACTTT. Its protein product is CATSRARVGARGFALHF.

This clone has just one count. J is TRBJ1-2 and V is TRBV5-1; no reliable D call. This CDR3 has 13 residues. Deletions cut 2 bases from V and 7 bases from J, with 12 bases between. Germline CDR1 SGHRS, CDR2 YFSETQ. Here the CDR3 DNA reads TGCGCCAGCAGCTTCGACTCCCGGATTGGCTACACCTTC. This codes for CASSFDSRIGYTF.

In nucleotides, the CDR3 is TGTGCCAGCGTGGCAGGGGGCAATCAGCCCCAGCATTTT. Translated, it gives CASVAGGNQPQHF. The chain combines TRBV6-5 with TRBJ1-5; the D gene is possibly TRBD1 (6 bases). CDR1 and CDR2 from the germline V gene are MNHEY and SVGAGI. The CDR3 has 13 amino acids. Trimming removed 8 bases at V and 2 bases at J, with 10 bases between.

The chain uses TRBV28 and TRBJ1-5, with a weak D call TRBD1 (6 bases). V gave up 5 bases and J gave up 1 base, with 24 bases separating them. Germline lookup yields CDR1 MDHEN and CDR2 SYDVKM. The CDR3 runs 19 residues. Written as DNA, the CDR3 is TGTGCCAGCAGTCCTGACAGGTGGACCGGACGTATGAGCAATCAGCCCCAGCATTTT. The encoded protein is CASSPDRWTGRMSNQPQHF.

The CDR3 loop reads CASSQDAGSGNTIYF. The CDR3 bases are TGCGCCAGCAGCCAAGATGCCGGCTCTGGAAACACCATATATTTT. The V and J genes are TRBV4-1 and TRBJ1-3; the D is unclear. The length of the CDR3 is 15 residues. Germline CDR1 reads MGHRA; CDR2 reads YSYEKL. Trimming left V 0 bases short and J 0 bases short, with 6 bases between.

V usage is TRBV5-4 and J usage is TRBJ2-2; 8 bases agree with TRBD2. The CDR3 extends over 15 amino acids. Germline V lookup: CDR1 SGHNT, CDR2 YYREEE (reference sequence). V gave up 1 base and J gave up 7 bases; unmatched junction bases: 6. The CDR3 is CASSLFGGANGELFF. In nucleotides, the CDR3 is TGTGCCAGCAGCTTGTTCGGGGGGGCGAACGGGGAGCTGTTTTTT.

J is TRBJ2-5 and V is TRBV14; 8 bases map to TRBD2. V dropped 4 bases and J dropped 5; count of bases not matched to a gene: 12. This CDR3 is built from 16 residues. CDR1 is SGHDN and CDR2 is FVKESK in the germline V gene. The CDR3 spells CASSRGAGAFGETQYF. For the CDR3, the DNA is TGTGCCAGCAGCCGGGGAGCGGGGGCCTTTGGGGAGACCCAGTACTTC.

CDR3 loop: CASSKQGASDYGYTF. CDR3 DNA: TGTGCCAGCAGCAAACAGGGGGCGTCCGACTATGGCTACACCTTC. This chain joins TRBV7-9 and TRBJ1-2; 9 bases are a match to TRBD1. Germline CDR1 is SEHNR and CDR2 is FQNEAQ (reference sequence). The CDR3 sequence is 15 residues long. V was pared by 5 bases and J by 3 bases, with 7 bases of the junction left unmatched.

The rearrangement joins TRBV11-3 to TRBJ2-3; 7 nucleotides align to TRBD2. The CDR3 length is 16 residues. From germline, CDR1 is SGHNT and CDR2 YENEEA. Trimming took 6 bases from V and 3 from J; bases not matched to a gene: 12. The CDR3 loop is CASSRGEGPATDTQYF. For the CDR3, the DNA is TGTGCCAGCAGTCGCGGGGAGGGCCCTGCGACAGATACGCAGTATTTT.

The chain joins TRBV27 to TRBJ1-2; 12 bases line up with TRBD1. Per germline, CDR1 MNHEY and CDR2 SMNVEV (reference sequence). The CDR3 sequence is 17 residues long. The V and J ends lost 4 bases and 4 bases, in that order; junction bases with no gene match: 10. CDR3: CASSWNPGQGASYGYTF. DNA of the CDR3: TGTGCCAGCAGTTGGAATCCGGGACAGGGGGCGAGCTATGGCTACACCTTC.

DNA for the CDR3: TGTGCCAGCAGCCCGCTTGCCGGACAGGGGGCGACGGTCTATGGCTACACCTTC. This codes for CASSPLAGQGATVYGYTF. This rearrangement joins TRBV7-2 to TRBJ1-2, with TRBD1 identical over 11 bases. The CDR3 is 18 amino acids. The germline V gene encodes CDR1 SGHTA and CDR2 FQGNSA. The trim removed 5 bases at V and 4 bases at J, leaving 15 bases unmatched.

This chain connects TRBV7-2 to TRBJ2-7, with 14 bases matching TRBD2. The CDR3 totals 17 residues. Germline V gene data show CDR1 as SGHTA and CDR2 as FQGNSA. Losses at the gene ends were 5 bases for V and 3 bases for J; bases not matched to a gene: 9. The CDR3 here is CASSRTSGGTDHYEQYF. The CDR3 DNA sequence: TGTGCCAGCAGCCGGACTAGCGGGGGGACCGACCACTACGAGCAGTACTTC.